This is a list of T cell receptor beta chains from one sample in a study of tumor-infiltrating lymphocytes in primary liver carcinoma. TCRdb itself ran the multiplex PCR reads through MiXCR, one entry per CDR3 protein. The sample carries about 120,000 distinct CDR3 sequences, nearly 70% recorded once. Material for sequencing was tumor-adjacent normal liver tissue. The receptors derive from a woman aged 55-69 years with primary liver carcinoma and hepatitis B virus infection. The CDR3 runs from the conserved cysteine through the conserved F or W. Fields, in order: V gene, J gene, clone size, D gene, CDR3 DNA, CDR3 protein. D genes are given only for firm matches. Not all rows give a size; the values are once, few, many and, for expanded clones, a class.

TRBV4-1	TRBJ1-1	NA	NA	TGCGCCAGCAGCCCCATGGTACGTTGCACTGAAGCTTTCTTT	CASSPMVRCTEAFF
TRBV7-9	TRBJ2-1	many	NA	TGTGCCAGCAGCTTAGGGAGCGGAGGGAGCTCCTACAATGAGCAGTTCTTC	CASSLGSGGSSYNEQFF
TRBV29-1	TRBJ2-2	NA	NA	TGCAGCGTCCGCGGGCTATCGGGAGAGACCGGGGAGCTGTTTTTT	CSVRGLSGETGELFF
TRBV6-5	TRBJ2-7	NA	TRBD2	TGTGTCAGCGGAAGACTCATAGCGGGAGGCTCCTTCGAGCAGTACTTC	CVSGRLIAGGSFEQYF
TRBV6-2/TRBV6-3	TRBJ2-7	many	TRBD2	TGTGCCAGCAGTAGGACTAGCGGGAGGGTTACCTACGAGCAGTACTTC	CASSRTSGRVTYEQYF
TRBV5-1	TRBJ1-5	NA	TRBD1	TGCCCCAGCAGCCCGGGACAGTGGCTAGGTGGGCAGCCCCAGCATTTT	CPSSPGQWLGGQPQHF
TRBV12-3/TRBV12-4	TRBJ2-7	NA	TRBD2	TGTACCAGCAGTAGACAACTAGCGGGAGTCAAGCAGTACTTC	CTSSRQLAGVKQYF
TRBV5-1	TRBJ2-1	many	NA	TGCGCCAGCAGCTTTGGGGGCCTGAGCTCCTACAATGAGCAGTTCTTC	CASSFGGLSSYNEQFF
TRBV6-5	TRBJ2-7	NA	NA	TGCGCCACGGGGCTTTACGAGCAGCACTTC	CATGLYEQHF
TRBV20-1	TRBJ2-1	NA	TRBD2	TGCAGTGCCAGACTGACTAGCGGGAGGTATTACAATGAGCAGTTCTTC	CSARLTSGRYYNEQFF
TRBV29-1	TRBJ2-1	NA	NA	TGCAGCGTTGAAGACAGAGGGTGGGGCATTGAGCAGTTCTTT	CSVEDRGWGIEQFF
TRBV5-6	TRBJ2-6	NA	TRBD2	TGTGCCAGCAGAGCGGGACCCCCTGGGGCCAACGTCCTGACTTTC	CASRAGPPGANVLTF
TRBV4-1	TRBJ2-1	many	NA	TGCGCCAGCAGCCAAGAGAGCGAGTTGGGGCCGATGAGCGAGCAGTTCTTC	CASSQESELGPMSEQFF
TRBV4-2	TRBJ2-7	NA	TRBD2	TGTGCCAGCAGCGAGGGACTAGCGGACTACGGGGAGCAGTACTTC	CASSEGLADYGEQYF
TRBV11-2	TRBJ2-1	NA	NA	TGTGCCTGCTGCTTAGAGGGGAGTCCCCTCAATGAGCAGTTCTTC	CACCLEGSPLNEQFF
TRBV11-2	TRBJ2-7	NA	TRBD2	TGTGCTAGCAACTTAAATTGGGTCAGTCTAGCGGGTCCCTACGAGCAGTACTTC	CASNLNWVSLAGPYEQYF
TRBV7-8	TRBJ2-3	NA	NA	TGTGCCAGCACCCCTAGCGCTGGCACAGATACGGAATATTTT	CASTPSAGTDTEYF
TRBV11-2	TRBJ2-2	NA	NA	TGTGCCAACAGCTCGGTACGGTCAGGCATCGGGGAGTTGTTTTTT	CANSSVRSGIGELFF
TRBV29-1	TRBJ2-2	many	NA	TGCAGCGCTATGACAGGGAGGGTCGGGGAGCTGTTTTTT	CSAMTGRVGELFF
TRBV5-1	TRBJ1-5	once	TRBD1	TGCGCCAGCAGCTGGGACAGGGGGCGGCCCCAGCATTTT	CASSWDRGRPQHF
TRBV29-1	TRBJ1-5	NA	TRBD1	TGCAGCGTTGAAGCGTCAGGGGGGAATCAGCCCCAGCATTTT	CSVEASGGNQPQHF
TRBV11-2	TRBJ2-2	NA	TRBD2	TGTGCCAGAAGCCGGGCTAGCGGGAGCGGCGGGGAGATGTTATTT	CARSRASGSGGEMLF
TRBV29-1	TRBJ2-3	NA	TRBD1	TGCATCGCCGCAGGGACAGGGGGCGGCTCAGATACGCAGTATTTT	CIAAGTGGGSDTQYF
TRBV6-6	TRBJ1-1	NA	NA	TGTGCCAACAGTTACGGCATTCGAGCTTTCTTT	CANSYGIRAFF